The clone carrying this T cell receptor (beta chain) appeared a few times. TCRdb analysed the 5' RACE reads with MiXCR anew, one entry per CDR3 protein. Of some 57,000 distinct CDR3 sequences listed, roughly 13% are singletons. V was pared by 1 base and J by 4 bases, with 8 bases between. The CDR3 extends over 13 amino acids. Germline CDR1 and CDR2: DFQATT and SNEGSKA (reference sequence). These data originate in a study of early T cells in non-severe SARS-CoV-2 infection. The sample was whole blood. This TCR came from an adult who was a healthcare worker with PCR-confirmed SARS-CoV-2 infection or an uninfected control (not recorded which). The chain links TRBV20-1 to TRBJ1-5; D gene ambiguous. CDR3 in DNA: TGCAGTGCTAGAGGTGCGGGGAATCAGCCCCAGCATTTT. Protein: CSARGAGNQPQHF.